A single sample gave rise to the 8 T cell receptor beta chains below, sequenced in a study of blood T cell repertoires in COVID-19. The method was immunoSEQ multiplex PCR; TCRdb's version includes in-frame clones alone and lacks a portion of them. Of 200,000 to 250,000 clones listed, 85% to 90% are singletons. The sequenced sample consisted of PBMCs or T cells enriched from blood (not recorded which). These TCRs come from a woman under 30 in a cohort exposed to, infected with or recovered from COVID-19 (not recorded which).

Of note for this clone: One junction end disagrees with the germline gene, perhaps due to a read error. In DNA, the CDR3 is TGTGCCAGCAGCATAGCCCGGACTAGCGGGGGGGCAAGTTCGGTTGAGCAGTTCTTC. It encodes CASSIARTSGGASSVEQFF. The rearrangement joins TRBV7-9 to TRBJ2-1; 15 positions match TRBD2. The germline CDR1 and CDR2 sequences are SEHNR and FQNEAQ (reference sequence). The CDR3 covers 19 residues.

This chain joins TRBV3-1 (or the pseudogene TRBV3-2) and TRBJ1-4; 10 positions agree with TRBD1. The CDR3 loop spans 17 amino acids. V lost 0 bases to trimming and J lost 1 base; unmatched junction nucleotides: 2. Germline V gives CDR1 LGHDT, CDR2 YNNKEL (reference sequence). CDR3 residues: CASSQERDRGTNEKLFF. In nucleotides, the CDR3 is TGTGCCAGCAGCCAAGAGCGGGACAGGGGAACTAATGAAAAACTGTTTTTT.

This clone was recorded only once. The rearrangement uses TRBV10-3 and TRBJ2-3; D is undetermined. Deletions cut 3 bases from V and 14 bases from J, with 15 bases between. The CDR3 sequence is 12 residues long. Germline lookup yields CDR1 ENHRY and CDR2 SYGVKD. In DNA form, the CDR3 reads TGTGCCATCAGTGATCCTCCTCGTCCTACGTATTTT. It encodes CAISDPPRPTYF.

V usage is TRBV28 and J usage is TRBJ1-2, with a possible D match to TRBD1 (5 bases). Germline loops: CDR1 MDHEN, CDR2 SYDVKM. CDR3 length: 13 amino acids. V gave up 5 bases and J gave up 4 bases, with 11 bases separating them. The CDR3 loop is CASSKGEVYGYTF. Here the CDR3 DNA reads TGTGCCAGCAGTAAAGGGGAAGTCTATGGCTACACCTTC.

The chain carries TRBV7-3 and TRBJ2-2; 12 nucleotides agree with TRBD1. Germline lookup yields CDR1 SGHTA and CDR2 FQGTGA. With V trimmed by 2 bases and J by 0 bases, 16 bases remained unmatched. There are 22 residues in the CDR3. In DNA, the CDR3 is TGTGCCAGCAGCTTATTTCCCTACGGGACAGGGGGCCCCGATCCGAACACCGGGGAGCTGTTTTTT. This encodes CASSLFPYGTGGPDPNTGELFF.

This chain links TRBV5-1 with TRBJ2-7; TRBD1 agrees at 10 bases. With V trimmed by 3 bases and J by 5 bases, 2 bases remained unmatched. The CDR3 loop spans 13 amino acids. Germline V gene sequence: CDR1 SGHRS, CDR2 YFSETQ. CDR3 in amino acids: CASSSGQGNEQYF. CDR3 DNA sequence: TGCGCCAGCAGCTCGGGACAGGGGAACGAGCAGTACTTC.

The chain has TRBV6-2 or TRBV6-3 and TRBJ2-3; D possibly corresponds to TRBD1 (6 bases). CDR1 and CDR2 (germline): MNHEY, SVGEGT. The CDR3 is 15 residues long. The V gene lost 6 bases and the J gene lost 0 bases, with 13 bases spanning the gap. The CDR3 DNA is TGTGCCAGCAGCTGGACAGACACTAGCACAGATACGCAGTATTTT. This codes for CASSWTDTSTDTQYF.

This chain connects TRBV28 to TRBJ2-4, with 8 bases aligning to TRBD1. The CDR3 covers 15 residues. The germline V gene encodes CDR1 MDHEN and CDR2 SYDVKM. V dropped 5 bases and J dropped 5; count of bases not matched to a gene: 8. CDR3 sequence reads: CASSSQGARENIQYF. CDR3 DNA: TGTGCCAGCAGTAGCCAGGGGGCTAGGGAAAACATTCAGTACTTC.